Below, one T cell receptor beta chain is given with its context. This table comes from immunoSEQ multiplex PCR, and its TCRdb copy is limited to in-frame clones, with some not included. The sample has 120,000 or so clones; approximately 93% are singletons. This specimen belongs to a study of T cell changes during pregnancy in multiple sclerosis. Germline CDR1 LNHDA, CDR2 SQIVND (reference sequence). The CDR3 runs 15 residues. With V trimmed by 4 bases and J by 4 bases, 9 bases remained unmatched. The starting material was peripheral blood, obtained before pregnancy. The chain recombines TRBV19 with TRBJ2-5; 7 bases are shared with TRBD1. The clonotype was recovered from a female donor with multiple sclerosis, enrolled in a pregnancy study. The chain's CDR3 is CASSTTTGVRETQYF. CDR3 DNA sequence: TGTGCCAGTAGTACGACTACAGGGGTTCGAGAGACCCAGTACTTC.